A selection of T cell receptor beta chains follows, all from one sample in a study of cytomegalovirus exposure and HLA in healthy donors. Assay used: immunoSEQ multiplex PCR; TCRdb lists only in-frame clones, some missing. Its clone listing holds tens of thousands of clones. The specimen was PBMCs. Receptors originate from a man aged 50 to 59 in good health and CMV-seronegative. Each CDR3 is given with its conserved first and last residue. A D gene is named only where the DNA matches it firmly.

13 TRBJ1-2 TRBV27 NA CASSHGTRYGYTF
14 TRBJ1-4 TRBV27 TRBD1 CASRRQGTNEKLFF
13 TRBJ2-7 TRBV5-6 NA CASSLVRSYEQYF
16 TRBJ2-5 TRBV6-5 TRBD1 CASSYSTGPIQETQYF
16 TRBJ1-5 TRBV28 NA CASSLLPQGGNQPQHF
15 TRBJ2-7 TRBV18 TRBD1 CASSLRGQGFYEQYF
15 TRBJ2-1 TRBV6-5 NA CASTSGRGPHNEQFF
17 TRBJ1-2 TRBV4-1 NA CASSQAQDPGRQYGYTF
13 TRBJ2-1 TRBV27 NA CASSFRQHNEQFF
13 TRBJ1-4 TRBV27 NA CASSLSRGEKLFF
15 TRBJ1-2 TRBV7-9 TRBD1 CASSRDRGVNYGYTF
14 TRBJ1-2 TRBV27 NA CASSYRQGLGGYTF
15 TRBJ1-6 TRBV30 NA CAWSARGGNNSPLHF
13 TRBJ2-7 TRBV25-1 TRBD1 CASSRTGPLEQYF
14 TRBJ1-4 TRBV18 NA CASSPNERNEKLFF
12 TRBJ1-1 TRBV30 NA CAWMRGPRAAFF
14 TRBJ1-3 TRBV29-1 NA CSVELGLSGNTIYF
17 TRBJ2-1 TRBV6-1 NA CASSDSLWREPYNEQFF
15 TRBJ1-2 TRBV19 NA CASSIDFIVNYGYTF
14 TRBJ2-1 TRBV14 NA CASSQATLNNEQFF
17 TRBJ2-3 TRBV9 TRBD2 CASSVDPLAGGQDTQYF
14 TRBJ1-1 TRBV18 NA CASSPSLMNTEAFF
15 TRBJ1-1 TRBV18 NA CASSPLENMNTEAFF
15 TRBJ1-1 TRBV27 NA CASSLWGGRGTEAFF
14 TRBJ2-7 TRBV7-9 TRBD1 CASSLGQGMDEQYF
14 TRBJ1-5 TRBV28 NA CASSSRGGAQPQHF
17 TRBJ2-1 TRBV9 TRBD1 CASSVGPPGQAYNEQFF
14 TRBJ2-7 TRBV18 TRBD2 CASSPPGTSYEQYF
16 TRBJ2-5 TRBV4-2 TRBD2 CASSYLAGARQETQYF
13 TRBJ1-5 TRBV6-1 NA CASSDRAVQPQHF
14 TRBJ1-5 TRBV12-5 NA CASGLGGSNQPQHF
18 TRBJ2-7 TRBV27 TRBD2 CASSLLPLTSKSSYEQYF
15 TRBJ2-1 TRBV2 NA CASSVDSPSYNEQFF
13 TRBJ2-7 TRBV10-3 NA CAIRTAGRGEQYF
14 NA TRBV5-1 NA CASSSSGGSYEQYF
15 TRBJ2-5 TRBV15 NA CATSRDPGLRETQYF
12 TRBJ1-2 TRBV19 NA CASSPRAYGYTF
15 TRBJ1-5 TRBV4-3 NA CASSQDGYSNQPQHF
13 TRBJ1-5 TRBV7-9 NA CASSLQGNQPQHF
17 TRBJ2-2 TRBV9 TRBD2 CASSVVGLAANTGELFF
17 TRBJ1-2 TRBV28 TRBD1 CASKAWTGGAVMNGYTF
15 TRBJ1-2 TRBV5-8 TRBD1 CASSFDRGSNYGYTF
14 TRBJ1-2 TRBV11-2 NA CASSLSQVNYGYTF